This TCR beta chain was recovered during a study of blood T cell repertoires in COVID-19. Trimming cost V 6 bases and J 9 bases; bases outside gene matches: 18. The CDR3 is 16 residues long. In germline, CDR1 is MDHEN, CDR2 SYDVKM. Clones were sequenced by immunoSEQ multiplex PCR, and TCRdb holds only the in-frame ones, with some missing. The profile covers 310,000 or so clones, with about 87% appearing a single time and 1% to 1.5% taken by the ten largest. The chain uses TRBV28 and TRBJ2-7; the match to TRBD1 covers 9 bases. The clonotype was recovered from a man between 65 and 85 years old with acute or convalescent COVID-19. The sequenced sample consisted of peripheral blood. This CDR3 is CASSLTVGGQGNWQYF. The CDR3 DNA follows: TGTGCCAGCAGCCTTACGGTGGGGGGACAGGGCAATTGGCAGTACTTC. The full variable domain, completed using reference TRBV28 and TRBJ2-7, is DVKVTQSSRYLVKRTGEKVFLECVQDMDHENMFWYRQDPGLGLRLIYFSYDVKMKEKGDIPEGYSVSREKKERFSLILESASTNQTSMYLCASSLTVGGQGNWQYFGPGTRLTVT.